This T cell receptor beta chain was profiled in a study of PD-1 blockade in classical Hodgkin lymphoma. CDR1 SGHVS and CDR2 FQNEAQ come from the germline V gene. The CDR3 is 16 amino acids. After removal of 5 bases from V and 4 bases from J, the junction contained 6 bases not matched to a gene. Sample time point: cycle 4 day 1 (C4D1), after more than five weeks of nivolumab. Autologous stem cell transplantation was followed by relapse in every patient, and brentuximab vedotin exposure varied. Assay: immunoSEQ multiplex PCR; the TCRdb copy retains only in-frame clones and omits some. The sample yields some 53,000 clones, 86% seen once.

The TCR originated in a human donor with classical Hodgkin lymphoma. The rearrangement uses TRBV7-8 and TRBJ2-5, with 14 bases aligning to TRBD2. Sequenced here: peripheral blood mononuclear cells (PBMCs), sampled before the fourth cycle of nivolumab. The CDR3 reads CASSLRLAGGLETQYF. DNA for the CDR3: TGTGCCAGCAGCCTTCGACTAGCGGGAGGGCTAGAGACCCAGTACTTC.